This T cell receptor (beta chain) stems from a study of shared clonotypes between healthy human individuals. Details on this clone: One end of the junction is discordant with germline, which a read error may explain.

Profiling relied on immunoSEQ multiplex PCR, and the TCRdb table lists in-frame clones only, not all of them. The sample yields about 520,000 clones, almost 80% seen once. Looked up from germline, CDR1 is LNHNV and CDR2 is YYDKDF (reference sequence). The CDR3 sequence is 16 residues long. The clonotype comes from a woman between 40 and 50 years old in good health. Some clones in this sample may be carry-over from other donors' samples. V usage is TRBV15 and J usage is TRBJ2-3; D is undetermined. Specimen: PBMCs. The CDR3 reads CAASRGARDGTDTQYF. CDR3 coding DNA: TGTGCCGCCAGCAGAGGTGCTCGCGACGGCACAGATACGCAGTATTTT.